This entry features one T cell receptor (beta chain) sequence. What it binds is unknown. At one of its ends the junction is not consistent with the germline gene, which may arise from a read error. RNA was extracted from bulk tissue without any cell sorting. Newly diagnosed lung cancer patients had thoracic surgery in China, August–late 2014, without prior chemotherapy. The library came from three nested PCR rounds adapted from ARM-PCR protocols. One entry per CDR3 protein, called by TCRdb with MiXCR from the multiplex PCR reads. The sample carries 68,000 or so distinct CDR3 sequences, roughly 56% recorded once. The data were obtained in a study of tumor and adjacent non-tumor tissue in lung cancer. Across the study: Each sample yielded 3.5 million to 4.5 million productive TCRbeta reads on average.

General study findings and limits: Top 100 clones took a larger repertoire share in normal lung. TCR diversity was significantly greater in tumor than normal lung tissue.

The TCR originated in a man aged 50 to 59 with non-small cell lung cancer. Specimen: lung tumor tissue.

This CDR3 reads CASSPWTVDEVFF. Here the CDR3 DNA reads TGTGCCAGCAGCCCCTGGACAGTGGATGAAGTTTTCTTT. V gene TRBV11-1 combines with J gene TRBJ1-1; a possible D gene is TRBD1 (6 bases). Germline CDR1 and CDR2: SGHAT and FQDESV (reference sequence). The CDR3 runs 13 residues.